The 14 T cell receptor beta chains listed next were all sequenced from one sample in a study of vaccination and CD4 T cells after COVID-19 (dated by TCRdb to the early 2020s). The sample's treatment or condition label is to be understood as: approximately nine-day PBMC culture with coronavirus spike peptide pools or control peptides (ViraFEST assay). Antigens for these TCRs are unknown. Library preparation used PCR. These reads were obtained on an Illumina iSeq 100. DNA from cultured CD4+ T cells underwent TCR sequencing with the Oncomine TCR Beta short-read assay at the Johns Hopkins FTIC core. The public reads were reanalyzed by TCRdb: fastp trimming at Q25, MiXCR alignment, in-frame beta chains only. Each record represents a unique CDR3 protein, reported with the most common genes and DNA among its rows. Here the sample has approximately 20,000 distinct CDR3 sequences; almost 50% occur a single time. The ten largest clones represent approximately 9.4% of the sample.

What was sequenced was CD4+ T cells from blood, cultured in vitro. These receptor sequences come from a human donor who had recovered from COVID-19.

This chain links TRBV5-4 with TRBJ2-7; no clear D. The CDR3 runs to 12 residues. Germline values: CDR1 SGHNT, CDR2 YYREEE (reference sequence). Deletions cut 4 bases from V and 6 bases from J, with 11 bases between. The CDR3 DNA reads TGTGCCAGCAGCCTGGACGTAGGCGAGCAGTACTTC. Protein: CASSLDVGEQYF.

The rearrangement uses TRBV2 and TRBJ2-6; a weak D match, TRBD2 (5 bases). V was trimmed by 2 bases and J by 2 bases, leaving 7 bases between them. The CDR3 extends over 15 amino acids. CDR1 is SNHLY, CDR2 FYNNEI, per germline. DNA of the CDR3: TGTGCCAGCAGTGAAACGGAGGCTGGGGCCAACGTCCTGACTTTC. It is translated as CASSETEAGANVLTF.

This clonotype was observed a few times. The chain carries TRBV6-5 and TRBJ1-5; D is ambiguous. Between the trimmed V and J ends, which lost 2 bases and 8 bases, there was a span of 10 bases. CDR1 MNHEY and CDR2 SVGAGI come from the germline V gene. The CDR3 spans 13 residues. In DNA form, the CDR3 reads TGTGCCAGCAGTTACCGTTCGGGTGAGCCCCAGCATTTT. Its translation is CASSYRSGEPQHF.

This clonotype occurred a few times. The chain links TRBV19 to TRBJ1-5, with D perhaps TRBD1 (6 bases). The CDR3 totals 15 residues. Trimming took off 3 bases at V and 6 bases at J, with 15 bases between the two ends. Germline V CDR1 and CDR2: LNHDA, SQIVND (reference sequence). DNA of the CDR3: TGTGCCAGTAGTATGGTTCAGGGGCGGCTTCAGCCCCAGCATTTT. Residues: CASSMVQGRLQPQHF.

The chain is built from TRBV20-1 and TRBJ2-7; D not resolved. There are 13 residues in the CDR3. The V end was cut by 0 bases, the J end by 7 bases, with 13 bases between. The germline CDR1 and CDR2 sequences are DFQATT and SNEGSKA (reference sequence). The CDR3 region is CSARDLKMEEQYF. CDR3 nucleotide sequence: TGCAGTGCTAGAGATCTAAAAATGGAGGAGCAGTACTTC.

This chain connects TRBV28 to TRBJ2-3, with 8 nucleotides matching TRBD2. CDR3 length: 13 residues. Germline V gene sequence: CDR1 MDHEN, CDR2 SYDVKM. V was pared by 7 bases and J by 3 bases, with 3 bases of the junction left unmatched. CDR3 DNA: TGTGCCAGCAAGGCGGGAGGAACAGATACGCAGTATTTT. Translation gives CASKAGGTDTQYF. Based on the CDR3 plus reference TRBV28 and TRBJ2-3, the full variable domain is DVKVTQSSRYLVKRTGEKVFLECVQDMDHENMFWYRQDPGLGLRLIYFSYDVKMKEKGDIPEGYSVSREKKERFSLILESASTNQTSMYLCASKAGGTDTQYFGPGTRLTVL.

The CDR3 region has the DNA TGTGCCAGCAGTTTTCAGGGAGGGCCCTACGAGCAGTACTTC. This sequence encodes CASSFQGGPYEQYF. This chain uses TRBV27 with TRBJ2-7; the match to TRBD2 covers 7 bases. The J segment lost 2 bases and the V segment lost 3 bases, leaving 4 bases of the junction unmatched. Germline assignment: CDR1 MNHEY and CDR2 SMNVEV (reference sequence). The CDR3 sequence is 14 residues long.

CDR3 sequence: CAWSPGQPYEQYF. The CDR3 DNA follows: TGTGCCTGGAGTCCGGGACAGCCCTACGAGCAGTACTTC. V and J are TRBV30 and TRBJ2-7; 7 bases are shared with TRBD1. Germline V CDR1 and CDR2: GTSNPN, SVGIG (reference sequence). This CDR3 has 13 residues. With 2 bases clipped from V and 2 bases from J, the junction kept 3 bases outside the gene matches. The complete variable domain, with remaining parts taken from reference TRBV30 and TRBJ2-7, reads SQTIHQWPATLVQPVGSPLSLECTVEGTSNPNLYWYRQAAGRGLQLLFYSVGIGQISSEVPQNLSASRPQDRQFILSSKKLLLSDSGFYLCAWSPGQPYEQYFGPGTRLTVT.

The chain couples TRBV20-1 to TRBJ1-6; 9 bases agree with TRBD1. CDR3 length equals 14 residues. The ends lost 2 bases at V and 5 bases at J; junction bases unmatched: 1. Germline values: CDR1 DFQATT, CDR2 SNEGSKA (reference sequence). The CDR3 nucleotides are TGCAGTGCTAGAAGACAGGGGGATAATTCACCCCTCCACTTT. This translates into CSARRQGDNSPLHF.

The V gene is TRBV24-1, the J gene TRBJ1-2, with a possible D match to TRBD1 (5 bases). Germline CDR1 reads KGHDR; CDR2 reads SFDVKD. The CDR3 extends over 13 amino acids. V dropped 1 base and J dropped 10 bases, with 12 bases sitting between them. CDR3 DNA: TGTGCCACCAGTGATTTAGGGGTGACAGACTACACCTTC. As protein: CATSDLGVTDYTF.

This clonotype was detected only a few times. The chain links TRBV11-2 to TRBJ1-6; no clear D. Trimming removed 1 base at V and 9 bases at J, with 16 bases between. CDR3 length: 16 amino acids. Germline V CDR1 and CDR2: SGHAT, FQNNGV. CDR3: CASSLVPREGLSPLHF. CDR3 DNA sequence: TGTGCCAGCAGCTTAGTGCCACGAGAAGGACTTTCACCCCTCCACTTT.

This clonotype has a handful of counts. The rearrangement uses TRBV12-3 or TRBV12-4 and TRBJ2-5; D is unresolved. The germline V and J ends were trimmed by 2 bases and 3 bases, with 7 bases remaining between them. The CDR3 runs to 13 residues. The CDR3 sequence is CASSLMAEETQYF. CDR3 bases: TGTGCCAGCAGTTTAATGGCGGAAGAGACCCAGTACTTC.

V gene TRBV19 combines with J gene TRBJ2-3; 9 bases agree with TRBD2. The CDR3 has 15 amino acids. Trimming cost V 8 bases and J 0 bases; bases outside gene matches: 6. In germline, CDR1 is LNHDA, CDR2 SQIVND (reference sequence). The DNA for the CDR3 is TGTGCCAGTTTTCCTAGCGGGACTAGCACAGATACGCAGTATTTT. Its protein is CASFPSGTSTDTQYF.

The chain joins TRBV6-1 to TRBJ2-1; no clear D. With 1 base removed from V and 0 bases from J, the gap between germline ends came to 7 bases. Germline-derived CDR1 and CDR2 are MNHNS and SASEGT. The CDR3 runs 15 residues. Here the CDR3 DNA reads TGTGCCAGCAGTGAAGAATTCTCCTCCTACAATGAGCAGTTCTTC. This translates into CASSEEFSSYNEQFF.